These 13 T cell receptor beta chains share one sample of origin, sequenced in a study of T cells in Graves' hyperthyroidism and ophthalmopathy (dated by TCRdb to about 2019). The protocol used for the library was multiplex PCR. Sequencing instrument: Illumina HiSeq 2000. The TCR beta CDR3 regions were amplified from RNA transcripts. The TCR CDR3 was subjected to a first round of RT-PCR using the HTBI primer set and the Qiagen OneStep RT-PCR kit. TCRdb passed the public sequencing reads through fastp at Q25 and MiXCR, retaining productive beta sequences. Every entry covers one CDR3 protein and lists the most common genes and DNA from its rows. This sample has about 520,000 distinct CDR3 sequences in its table, and around 20% of those were observed once. The ten largest clones capture around a quarter of the sample. Sequencing was carried out using blood. These receptor sequences come from a man younger than 35 with Graves' hyperthyroidism.

Only a few counts were recorded for this clonotype. V gene TRBV12-3 or TRBV12-4 combines with J gene TRBJ2-1; 8 bases map to TRBD1. This CDR3 has 14 amino acids. Trimming took 7 bases from V and 4 from J; bases not matched to a gene: 6. CDR3 nucleotide sequence: TGTGCCAGCAATCGACAGGGGCCGTACAATGAGCAGTTCTTC. Its translation: CASNRQGPYNEQFF.

This clonotype was seen many times. This chain joins TRBV5-1 and TRBJ2-4; a possible D gene is TRBD1 (5 bases). CDR3 length: 16 amino acids. Germline V lookup: CDR1 SGHRS, CDR2 YFSETQ. V lost 4 bases, J lost 0 bases, and 14 bases lay in between. The CDR3 loop is CASSTGHQLAKNIQYF. The CDR3, as DNA: TGCGCCAGCAGCACCGGACACCAACTAGCCAAAAACATTCAGTACTTC. The complete variable domain, with remaining parts taken from reference TRBV5-1 and TRBJ2-4, reads KAGVTQTPRYLIKTRGQQVTLSCSPISGHRSVSWYQQTPGQGLQFLFEYFSETQRNKGNFPGRFSGRQFSNSRSEMNVSTLELGDSALYLCASSTGHQLAKNIQYFGAGTRLSVL.

There are many counts of this clonotype. The V and J genes are TRBV11-2 and TRBJ2-7; D not certain. This CDR3 comprises 14 residues. The germline V gene encodes CDR1 SGHAT and CDR2 FQNNGV. The V end lost 4 bases, the J end lost 3 bases, and 13 bases lay between the germline ends. The CDR3 protein is CASSYYPEDYEQYF. CDR3 coding DNA: TGTGCCAGCAGCTACTATCCCGAGGACTACGAGCAGTACTTC.

As to this clonotype: One base away lies a much larger clone, so this may be a sequencing read error. This sequence joins TRBV6-2 or TRBV6-3 and TRBJ2-5; tentative D call: TRBD2 (6 bases). CDR3 length: 14 residues. Germline-derived CDR1 and CDR2 are MNHEY and SVGEGT. CDR3 sequence reads: CTSSYLLAGETQYF. In nucleotides, the CDR3 is TGTACCAGCAGTTACTTACTAGCCGGAGAGACCCAGTACTTC.

CDR3 protein: CASSKGPREEAFF. The CDR3 DNA reads as TGTGCCAGCAGCAAAGGGCCGCGAGAGGAAGCTTTCTTT. The gene calls are TRBV7-9 and TRBJ1-1; no clear D gene. From germline, CDR1 is SEHNR and CDR2 FQNEAQ (reference sequence). The V end was cut by 5 bases, the J end by 8 bases, with 15 bases between. The CDR3 is 13 residues long.

This clonotype was observed many times. The J gene is TRBJ1-6, the V gene TRBV7-9; D gene ambiguous. This CDR3 is built from 16 residues. The V gene's germline CDR1 is SEHNR and CDR2 FQNEAQ (reference sequence). V lost 4 bases and J 9 bases, leaving 19 bases between the germline ends. The CDR3: CASSSGRAIDGSPLHF. CDR3 coding DNA: TGTGCCAGCAGCTCGGGCCGGGCCATCGACGGTTCACCCCTCCACTTT.

This clonotype was observed a few times. This chain uses TRBV3-1 with TRBJ2-7; D gene uncertain. Germline values: CDR1 LGHDT, CDR2 YNNKEL (reference sequence). With 4 bases removed from V and 6 bases from J, the gap between germline ends came to 13 bases. The CDR3 totals 13 residues. CDR3 region: CASSLLPGGEQYF. CDR3 coding DNA: TGTGCCAGCAGCCTGTTACCGGGCGGCGAGCAGTACTTC.

The V gene is TRBV11-2, the J gene TRBJ2-5; 7 bases line up with TRBD2. Unmatched junction bases numbered 7, after V lost 1 base and J lost 2 bases. Germline V gene data show CDR1 as SGHAT and CDR2 as FQNNGV. The CDR3 consists of 16 residues. The CDR3 DNA is TGTGCCAGCAGCTTAGTCGGGCTAGCGGTTCAAGAGACCCAGTACTTC. Protein sequence: CASSLVGLAVQETQYF.

This clonotype was seen many times. Its ends do not fully match the called genes, so a read error is possible. V usage is TRBV5-1 and J usage is TRBJ1-1; D is ambiguous. Germline assignment: CDR1 SGHRS and CDR2 YFSETQ. The length of the CDR3 is 13 residues. Here the CDR3 reads CASSSTGGTEAFF. DNA for the CDR3: TGTGCCAGCAGCTCCACCGGCGGCACTGAAGCTTTCTTT. The variable domain in full, completed from reference TRBV5-1 and TRBJ1-1, reads KAGVTQTPRYLIKTRGQQVTLSCSPISGHRSVSWYQQTPGQGLQFLFEYFSETQRNKGNFPGRFSGRQFSNSRSEMNVSTLELGDSALYLCASSSTGGTEAFFGQGTRLTVV.

This clonotype was observed at least ten times. One end of the junction fails to match germline, which may point to a read error. The rearrangement uses TRBV28 and TRBJ1-2, with 8 nucleotides matching TRBD1. This CDR3 has 14 residues. The V gene's germline CDR1 is MDHEN and CDR2 SYDVKM. CDR3 coding DNA: TGTGCCAGCAGTACGTTCCGGGACAGGTTAATTTCTTACTTC. It yields the protein CASSTFRDRLISYF.

This clonotype was detected many times. The gene calls are TRBV28 and TRBJ2-7; D is perhaps TRBD1 (6 bases). V was trimmed by 1 base and J by 0 bases, leaving 10 bases between them. The germline gives CDR1 MDHEN, CDR2 SYDVKM. This CDR3 contains 15 residues. The CDR3 here is CASSLYGTSSYEQYF. CDR3 DNA: TGTGCCAGCAGTTTATACGGGACAAGCTCCTACGAGCAGTACTTC.

This clonotype has a count of ten or more. V usage is TRBV6-1 and J usage is TRBJ1-3; a weak D match, TRBD1 (6 bases). Germline loops: CDR1 MNHNS, CDR2 SASEGT. V was clipped by 3 bases and J by 4 bases, with 16 bases between them. This CDR3 has 16 amino acids. The CDR3: CASSDHGQPKGNTIYF. Written as DNA, the CDR3 is TGTGCCAGCAGTGACCATGGACAGCCAAAGGGAAACACCATATATTTT.

This clonotype was seen many times. The V gene is TRBV20-1, the J gene TRBJ1-1, with a weak D call TRBD1 (6 bases). V lost 4 bases and J lost 6, with 18 bases in between. Germline lookup yields CDR1 DFQATT and CDR2 SNEGSKA (reference sequence). The CDR3 has 14 residues. The CDR3 nucleotides read TGCAGTGCTAAAACCCCAGGGGATCGTCCTGAAGCTTTCTTT. Its translation: CSAKTPGDRPEAFF.